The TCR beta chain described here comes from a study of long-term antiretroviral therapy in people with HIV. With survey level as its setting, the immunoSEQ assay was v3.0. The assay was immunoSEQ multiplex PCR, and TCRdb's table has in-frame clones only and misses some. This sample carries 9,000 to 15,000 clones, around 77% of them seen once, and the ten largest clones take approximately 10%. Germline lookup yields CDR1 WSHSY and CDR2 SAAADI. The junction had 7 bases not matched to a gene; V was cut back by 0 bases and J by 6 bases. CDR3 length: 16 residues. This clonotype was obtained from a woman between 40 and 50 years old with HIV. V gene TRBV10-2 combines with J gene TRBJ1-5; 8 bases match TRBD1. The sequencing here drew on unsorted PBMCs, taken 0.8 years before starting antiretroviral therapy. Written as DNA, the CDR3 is TGCGCCAGCAGTGAGTCTGGGCAGGGGGCATCTCAGCCCCAGCATTTT. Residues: CASSESGQGASQPQHF.